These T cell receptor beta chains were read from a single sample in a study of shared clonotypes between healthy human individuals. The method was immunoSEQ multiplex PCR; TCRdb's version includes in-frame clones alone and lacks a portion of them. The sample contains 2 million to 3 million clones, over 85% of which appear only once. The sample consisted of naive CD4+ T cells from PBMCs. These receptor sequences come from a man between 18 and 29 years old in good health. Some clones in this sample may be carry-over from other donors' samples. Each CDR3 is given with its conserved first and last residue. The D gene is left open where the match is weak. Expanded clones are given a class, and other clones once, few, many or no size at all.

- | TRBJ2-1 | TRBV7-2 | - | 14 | TGTGCCAGCAGCTTAGCGGTGGAAACCAATGAGCAGTTCTTC | CASSLAVETNEQFF
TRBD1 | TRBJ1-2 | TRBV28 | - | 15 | TGTGCCAGCAGGGACAGGGGGGCGGGGGACTATGGCTACACCTTC | CASRDRGAGDYGYTF
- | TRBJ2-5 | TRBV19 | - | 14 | TGTGCCAGTAGTACCTGGACAGAAAAAGAGACCCAGTACTTC | CASSTWTEKETQYF
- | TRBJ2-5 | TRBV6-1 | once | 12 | TGTGCCAGCAGGGCAATGGAAGAGACCCAGTACTTC | CASRAMEETQYF
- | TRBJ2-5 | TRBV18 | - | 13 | TGTGCCAGCTCCCGGGAGTTCCAAGAGACCCAGTACTTC | CASSREFQETQYF
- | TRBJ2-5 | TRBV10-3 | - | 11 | TGTGCCATCGCCTCCGAAGAGACCCAGTACTTC | CAIASEETQYF
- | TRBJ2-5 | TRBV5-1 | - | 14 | TGCGCCAGCAGCCGAGGTGTATCCCAAGAGACCCAGTACTTC | CASSRGVSQETQYF
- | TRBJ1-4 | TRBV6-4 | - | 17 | TGTGCCAGCAACCGGGACGCTGGGCCTCCAACTAATGAAAAACTGTTTTTT | CASNRDAGPPTNEKLFF
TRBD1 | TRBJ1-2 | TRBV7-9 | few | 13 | TGTGCCAGCAGCCCGGGACAGACCTATGGCTACACCTTC | CASSPGQTYGYTF
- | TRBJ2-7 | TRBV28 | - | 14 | TGTGCCAGCAGTTTAACCCCCGGGACCTACGAGCAGTACTTC | CASSLTPGTYEQYF
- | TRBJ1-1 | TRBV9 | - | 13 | TGTGCCAGCAGCGTAGATTTGAACGGTGAAGCTTTCTTT | CASSVDLNGEAFF
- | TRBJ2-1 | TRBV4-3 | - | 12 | TGCGCCAGCAGCCAAGAAGGTGGTGAGCAGTTCTTC | CASSQEGGEQFF
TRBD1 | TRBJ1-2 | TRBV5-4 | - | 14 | TGTGCCAGCAGCTTGTACAGGGGGGACGATGGCTACACCTTC | CASSLYRGDDGYTF
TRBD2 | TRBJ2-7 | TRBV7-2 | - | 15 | TGTGCCAGCAGCTTAGTTAGCGGGATGAGGGACGAGCAGTACTTC | CASSLVSGMRDEQYF
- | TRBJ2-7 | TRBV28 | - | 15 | TGTGCCAGCAGCCCGGCCGGGACGGGAGCCTACGAGCAGTACTTC | CASSPAGTGAYEQYF
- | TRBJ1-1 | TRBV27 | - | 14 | TGTGCCAGCAGCGAAAGGGCGAGGGTCTCTGAAGCTTTCTTT | CASSERARVSEAFF
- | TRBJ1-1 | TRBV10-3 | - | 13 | TGTGCCATCTCCGGGACGATTTACACTGAAGCTTTCTTT | CAISGTIYTEAFF
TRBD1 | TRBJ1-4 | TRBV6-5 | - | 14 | TGTGCCAGCACAAGGGACAGGAGAAATGAAAAACTGTTTTTT | CASTRDRRNEKLFF
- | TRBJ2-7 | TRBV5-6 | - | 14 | TGTGCCAGCAGCTTGCGGGAACGACACTACGAGCAGTACTTC | CASSLRERHYEQYF
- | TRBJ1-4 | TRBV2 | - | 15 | TGTGCCAGCGCCAACCGGAAGACAACTAATGAAAAACTGTTTTTT | CASANRKTTNEKLFF
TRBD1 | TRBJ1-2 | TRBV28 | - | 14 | TGTGCCAGCAGTACCGAGGGGACAGGGCATGGCTACACCTTC | CASSTEGTGHGYTF
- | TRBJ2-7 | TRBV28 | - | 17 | TGTGCCAGCAGTTTACCTGGTTTAGCGTCGAGCTCCTACGAGCAGTACTTC | CASSLPGLASSSYEQYF
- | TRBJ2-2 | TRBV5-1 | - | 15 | TGCGCCAGCAGGACGGCCGCAGCGAACACCGGGGAGCTGTTTTTT | CASRTAAANTGELFF
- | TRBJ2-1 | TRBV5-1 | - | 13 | - | CASSVGIGSGKFF
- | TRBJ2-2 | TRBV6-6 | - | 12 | TGTGCCAGCAGTTGGGGGTCCGGGGAGCTGTTTTTT | CASSWGSGELFF
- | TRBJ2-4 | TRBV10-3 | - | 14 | TGTGCCATCAGTGAGTCAAGAGTAGCTAACATTCAGTACTTC | CAISESRVANIQYF
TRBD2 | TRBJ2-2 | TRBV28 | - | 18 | TGTGCCAGCACACTAGCGGGAGGGCCGGGCGTTGGCACCGGGGAGCTGTTTTTT | CASTLAGGPGVGTGELFF
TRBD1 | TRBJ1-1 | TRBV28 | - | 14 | TGTGCCAGCACCGAACAGGGGACGAACACTGAAGCTTTCTTT | CASTEQGTNTEAFF
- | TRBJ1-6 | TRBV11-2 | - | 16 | TGTGCCAGCAGCTCCCGACTGAGCTCCTATAATTCACCCCTCCACTTT | CASSSRLSSYNSPLHF
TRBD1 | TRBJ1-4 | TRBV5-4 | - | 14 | TGTGCCAGCAGTTCAGGGGGCACTAATGAAAAACTGTTTTTT | CASSSGGTNEKLFF
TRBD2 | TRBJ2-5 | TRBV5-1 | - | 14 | TGCGCCAGCAGCCGAAGCGGGACCAAAGAGACCCAGTACTTC | CASSRSGTKETQYF
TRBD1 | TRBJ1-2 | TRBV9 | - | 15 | TGTGCCAGCAGTTTCAGGGGGCGCGGGCCGGGTGGCTACACCTTC | CASSFRGRGPGGYTF